The sequence of this T cell receptor beta chain was determined in a study of T cells in Graves' hyperthyroidism and ophthalmopathy. Study findings and constraints: Stable hyperthyroidism was told apart from ophthalmopathy by a model built on 13 V-J features.

It was RNA transcripts that yielded the amplified TCR beta CDR3 regions. Researchers ran a first-round RT-PCR on the TCR CDR3 using the HTBI primer set. TCRdb recomputed calls from the multiplex PCR reads with MiXCR, one row per CDR3 protein. The sample shows 600,000 or so distinct CDR3 sequences, 14% of them seen only once. Germline V lookup: CDR1 SQVTM, CDR2 ANQGSEA. V shed 6 bases and J shed 3 bases, with 18 bases lying between them. This CDR3 has 14 amino acids. This clonotype was seen at least ten times. Its specificity is not known. The sample was blood. V is TRBV29-1 and J is TRBJ2-7; perhaps TRBD2 as D (6 bases). The sequence was obtained from a woman aged 18-35 years with Graves' ophthalmopathy. The CDR3 DNA reads TGCAGCGTCCAACAACGGGAGAGGGGCTACGAGCAGTACTTC. Its translation is CSVQQRERGYEQYF.